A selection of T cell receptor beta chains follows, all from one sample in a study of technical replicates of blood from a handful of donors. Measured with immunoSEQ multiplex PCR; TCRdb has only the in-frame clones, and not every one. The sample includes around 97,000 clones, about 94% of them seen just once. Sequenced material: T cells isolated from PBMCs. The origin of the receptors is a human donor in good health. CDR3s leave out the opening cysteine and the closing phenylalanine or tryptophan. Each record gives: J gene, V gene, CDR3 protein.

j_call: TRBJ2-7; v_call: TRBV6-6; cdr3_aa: ASSYFGTSYEQY
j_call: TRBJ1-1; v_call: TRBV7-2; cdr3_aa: ASSLYTETEAF
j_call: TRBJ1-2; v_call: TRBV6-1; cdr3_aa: ASSEGQGESGYT
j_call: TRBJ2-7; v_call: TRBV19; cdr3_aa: ASTPSGRIQYEQY
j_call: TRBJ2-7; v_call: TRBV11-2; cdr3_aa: ASSLLPIAGGVREQY
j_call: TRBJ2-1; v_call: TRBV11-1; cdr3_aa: ASSQTSGRHNEQF
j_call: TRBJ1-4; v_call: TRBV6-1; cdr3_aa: ASSEGLGRYEKLF
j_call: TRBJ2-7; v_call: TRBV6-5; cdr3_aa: ASSYLQGYEQY
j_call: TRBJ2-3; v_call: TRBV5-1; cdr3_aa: ASSMGTMSTDTQY
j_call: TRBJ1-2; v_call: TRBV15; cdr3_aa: ATSRDRTGTYGYT